The present T cell receptor (beta chain) was sequenced within a study of blood T cell repertoires in COVID-19. Study information: Some COVID-19 samples were acute and others convalescent; all came from the United States, Italy and Spain. T cells, B-cell-depleted T cells, or PBMCs supplied cDNA or gDNA.

Participant-reported clinical history was the basis for cohort assignment. Original processing methods: How many nucleated cells were present was estimated from reference gene primer amplification. Profiled with immunoSEQ multiplex PCR; TCRdb holds only in-frame clones, not every one. The V and J calls and the clone size are those of that table, but D and trimming were determined from the DNA. The sample shows approximately 360,000 clones, around 87% of them seen only once. The TCR comes from a woman aged 25 to 45 with acute COVID-19. The sequenced material came from PBMCs or T cells enriched from blood (not recorded which).

CDR3 nucleotides: TGCGCCAGCAGCTTAAACTCAGGGGATCTCTATGGCTACACCTTC. Translating gives CASSLNSGDLYGYTF. The V gene is TRBV5-1, the J gene TRBJ1-2; D may be TRBD1 (6 bases). The germline V gene encodes CDR1 SGHRS and CDR2 YFSETQ. Trimming shortened V by 2 bases and J by 4 bases, and 15 bases separated the two germline ends. The CDR3 has 15 amino acids.